This T cell receptor (beta chain) was obtained from a study of T cell clones after liver transplantation. Study-wide results and limits: These preliminary findings come from unstandardized post-transplant sampling times.

The germline CDR1 and CDR2 sequences are SEHNR and FQNEAQ (reference sequence). V was trimmed by 6 bases and J by 7 bases, leaving 21 bases between them. This CDR3 comprises 15 residues. The assay was immunoSEQ multiplex PCR, and TCRdb's table has in-frame clones only and misses some. The profile shows under 20,000 clones, 75% to 85% of them singletons. A word on this clone: The antigen remains undetermined.

This chain uses TRBV7-9 with TRBJ2-5; possible D gene TRBD1, 6 bases. The source material was CD8+ T cells from blood, sampled around 50 months after liver transplant. The source of this sequence is a human patient who received a liver transplant. Certain T cells may be donor cells from the graft. This CDR3 reads CASSGEGTPVRTQYF. The CDR3 DNA reads TGTGCCAGCAGTGGAGAGGGGACACCGGTTCGGACCCAGTACTTC.